Listed below are T cell receptor beta chains from one sample, sequenced in a study of T-cell reconstitution after alpha-beta-depleted transplantation in children. One entry per CDR3 protein, called by TCRdb with MiXCR from the PCR reads. Among some 590,000 distinct CDR3 sequences listed, roughly 10% were seen once. The specimen was PBMCs from the stem cell graft donor, collected from the stem cell graft. These receptors were obtained from a human donor who donated a stem cell graft to a child with acute myeloid leukemia. Both conserved end residues are trimmed from each CDR3. Each record gives: CDR3 protein, V gene, J gene, CDR3 length.

cdr3_aa: ASRDTGELF; v_call: TRBV6-2/TRBV6-3; j_call: TRBJ2-2; cdr3_length: 9
cdr3_aa: ASSQDRPGQPQH; v_call: TRBV3-1; j_call: TRBJ1-5; cdr3_length: 12
cdr3_aa: ASKGTGFVATEAF; v_call: TRBV5-1; j_call: TRBJ1-1; cdr3_length: 13
cdr3_aa: ASRPGQGYTEAF; v_call: TRBV6-5; j_call: TRBJ1-1; cdr3_length: 12
cdr3_aa: SASGPRDTDTQY; v_call: TRBV20-1; j_call: TRBJ2-3; cdr3_length: 12
cdr3_aa: ASSEVGDSNQPQH; v_call: TRBV6-1; j_call: TRBJ1-5; cdr3_length: 13
cdr3_aa: SARDPASGRTYNEQF; v_call: TRBV20-1; j_call: TRBJ2-1; cdr3_length: 15
cdr3_aa: ASTYMGNEQY; v_call: TRBV28; j_call: TRBJ2-7; cdr3_length: 10
cdr3_aa: ASSRSGTSSYNEQF; v_call: TRBV5-1; j_call: TRBJ2-1; cdr3_length: 14
cdr3_aa: ASSFFAGDEQY; v_call: TRBV5-7; j_call: TRBJ2-7; cdr3_length: 11
cdr3_aa: SAPKGVNAHLYEQY; v_call: TRBV20-1; j_call: TRBJ2-7; cdr3_length: 14
cdr3_aa: ASSFRAGLTYEQY; v_call: TRBV27; j_call: TRBJ2-7; cdr3_length: 13
cdr3_aa: ASSPIGTGRDEQY; v_call: TRBV9; j_call: TRBJ2-7; cdr3_length: 13
cdr3_aa: ASSKGLDRTGELF; v_call: TRBV7-7; j_call: TRBJ2-2; cdr3_length: 13
cdr3_aa: SARGRVNEQF; v_call: TRBV20-1; j_call: TRBJ2-1; cdr3_length: 10
cdr3_aa: SARGLRAISYNEQF; v_call: TRBV20-1; j_call: TRBJ2-1; cdr3_length: 14
cdr3_aa: ASSPRGWTQETQY; v_call: TRBV27; j_call: TRBJ2-5; cdr3_length: 13
cdr3_aa: ASSLGVLAVNTGELF; v_call: TRBV11-2; j_call: TRBJ2-2; cdr3_length: 15
cdr3_aa: ASSPPANSGRGNTGELF; v_call: TRBV4-3; j_call: TRBJ2-2; cdr3_length: 17
cdr3_aa: ASSYGAGWSYEQY; v_call: TRBV6-2/TRBV6-3; j_call: TRBJ2-7; cdr3_length: 13
cdr3_aa: ASTRGHSNQPQH; v_call: TRBV3-1; j_call: TRBJ1-5; cdr3_length: 12
cdr3_aa: ASSVRDLAWETQY; v_call: TRBV9; j_call: TRBJ2-5; cdr3_length: 13
cdr3_aa: SGGLAVNTGELF; v_call: TRBV29-1; j_call: TRBJ2-2; cdr3_length: 12
cdr3_aa: ASSASSAVTDTQY; v_call: TRBV9; j_call: TRBJ2-3; cdr3_length: 13
cdr3_aa: ASRPIGGGQPQH; v_call: TRBV12-3/TRBV12-4; j_call: TRBJ1-5; cdr3_length: 12
cdr3_aa: SARGRGTSPTFGPF; v_call: TRBV20-1; j_call: TRBJ2-1; cdr3_length: 14
cdr3_aa: ATSPEPRGRVNFNEQF; v_call: TRBV24-1; j_call: TRBJ2-1; cdr3_length: 16
cdr3_aa: ASSYSGGVSNYGYT; v_call: TRBV6-2/TRBV6-3; j_call: TRBJ1-2; cdr3_length: 14
cdr3_aa: ASSLVFGTSENNEQF; v_call: TRBV11-2; j_call: TRBJ2-1; cdr3_length: 15
cdr3_aa: ASSAGPTGELF; v_call: TRBV14; j_call: TRBJ2-2; cdr3_length: 11
cdr3_aa: SVVSTDTQY; v_call: TRBV29-1; j_call: TRBJ2-3; cdr3_length: 9
cdr3_aa: ASSFGAGVETQY; v_call: TRBV6-2/TRBV6-3; j_call: TRBJ2-5; cdr3_length: 12
cdr3_aa: ASSRGTGLSTDTQY; v_call: TRBV11-1; j_call: TRBJ2-3; cdr3_length: 14
cdr3_aa: ASSQGRAGPQH; v_call: TRBV14; j_call: TRBJ1-5; cdr3_length: 11
cdr3_aa: ASSRTSGRAGELF; v_call: TRBV5-6; j_call: TRBJ2-2; cdr3_length: 13
cdr3_aa: ASSPFSGSFPYNEQF; v_call: TRBV5-6; j_call: TRBJ2-1; cdr3_length: 15
cdr3_aa: ASSPTSGKFYEQF; v_call: TRBV7-2; j_call: TRBJ2-1; cdr3_length: 13
cdr3_aa: SASGQGHLMGDTQY; v_call: TRBV20-1; j_call: TRBJ2-3; cdr3_length: 14
cdr3_aa: ASSLAPGDTEAF; v_call: TRBV11-2; j_call: TRBJ1-1; cdr3_length: 12
cdr3_aa: SVETLAETYEQY; v_call: TRBV29-1; j_call: TRBJ2-7; cdr3_length: 12
cdr3_aa: ASSSSTGELF; v_call: TRBV12-3/TRBV12-4; j_call: TRBJ2-2; cdr3_length: 10
cdr3_aa: ASSRTWRASEEQY; v_call: TRBV14; j_call: TRBJ2-7; cdr3_length: 13
cdr3_aa: SVAASVATGELF; v_call: TRBV29-1; j_call: TRBJ2-2; cdr3_length: 12
cdr3_aa: AIRIAGEETQY; v_call: TRBV10-3; j_call: TRBJ2-5; cdr3_length: 11
cdr3_aa: ASSLVVRQF; v_call: TRBV5-1; j_call: TRBJ2-1; cdr3_length: 9